This TCR beta chain is from a study of long-term antiretroviral therapy in people with HIV. Study-level points and caveats: Researchers lacked any data on ART adherence, viral resistance or therapy changes. Post-ART, diversity grew, though it stayed under transplant donor control levels. Whereas controls had wider CDR3 length ranges, HIV repertoires had narrower ones.

This clone was recorded a few times. Its matching antigen is unknown. Germline lookup yields CDR1 LGHNA and CDR2 YSLEER. CDR3 length: 15 amino acids. Trimming removed 0 bases at V and 2 bases at J, with 11 bases between. Survey-level immunoSEQ v3.0 assays were run. Repertoires were generated with immunoSEQ multiplex PCR, while TCRdb's copy carries only in-frame clones and drops some. The sample has tens of thousands of clones, around 93% seen once; the top ten hold around 3%. The chain carries TRBV4-3 and TRBJ2-7; D ambiguous. This TCR was sampled from a man aged 45-65 years with HIV. Material: unsorted PBMCs, obtained 5.3 years after starting antiretroviral therapy. The CDR3 protein is CASSQDPGRAYEQYF. CDR3 coding DNA: TGCGCCAGCAGCCAAGACCCGGGCAGAGCCTACGAGCAGTACTTC.